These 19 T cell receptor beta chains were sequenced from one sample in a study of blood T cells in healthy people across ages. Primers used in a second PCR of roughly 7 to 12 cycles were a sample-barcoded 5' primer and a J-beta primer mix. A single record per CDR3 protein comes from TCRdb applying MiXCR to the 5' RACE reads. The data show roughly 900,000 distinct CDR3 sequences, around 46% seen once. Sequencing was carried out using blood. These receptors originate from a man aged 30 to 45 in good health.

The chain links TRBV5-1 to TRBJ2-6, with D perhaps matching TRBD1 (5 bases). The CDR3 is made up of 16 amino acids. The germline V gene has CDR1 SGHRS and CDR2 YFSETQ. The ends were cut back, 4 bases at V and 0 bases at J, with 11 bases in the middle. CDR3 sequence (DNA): TGCGCCAGCAGCAAGGACACCGACTCTGGGGCCAACGTCCTGACTTTC. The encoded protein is CASSKDTDSGANVLTF.

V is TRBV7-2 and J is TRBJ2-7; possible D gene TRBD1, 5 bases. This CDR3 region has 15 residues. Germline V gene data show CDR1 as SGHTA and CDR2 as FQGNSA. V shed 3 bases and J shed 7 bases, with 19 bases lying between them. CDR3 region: CASSFPPRAGREQYF. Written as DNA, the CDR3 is TGTGCCAGCAGCTTTCCCCCTCGGGCAGGGCGTGAGCAGTACTTC.

CDR3 sequence reads: CASSLVAGPDTQYF. The CDR3 DNA sequence: TGTGCCAGCAGCTTAGTAGCGGGGCCAGATACGCAGTATTTT. The rearrangement uses TRBV7-2 and TRBJ2-3, with 8 nucleotides matching TRBD2. Germline loops: CDR1 SGHTA, CDR2 FQGNSA. The V gene end was trimmed by 1 base and the J gene end by 4 bases; junction bases not matched to a gene: 1. The CDR3 is 14 amino acids.

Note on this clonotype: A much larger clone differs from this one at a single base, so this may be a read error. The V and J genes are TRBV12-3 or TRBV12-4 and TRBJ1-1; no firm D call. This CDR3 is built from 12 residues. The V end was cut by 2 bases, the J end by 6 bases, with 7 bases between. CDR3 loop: CASSLKTAEAFF. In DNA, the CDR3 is TGTGCCAGCAGTTTAAAGACCGCTGAAGCTTTCTTT.

The CDR3 sequence: CASGTGGKLDYGYTF. The CDR3, as DNA: TGTGCCAGCGGGACAGGGGGCAAGTTGGACTATGGCTACACCTTC. The chain employs TRBV10-3 and TRBJ1-2; 12 bases line up with TRBD1. The CDR3 spans 15 residues. In germline, CDR1 is ENHRY, CDR2 SYGVKD. With 10 bases clipped from V and 3 bases from J, the junction kept 9 bases outside the gene matches.

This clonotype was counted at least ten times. The CDR3 is CATSRDKAVEETQYF. The CDR3 nucleotides read TGTGCCACCAGCAGAGATAAGGCAGTTGAAGAGACCCAGTACTTC. V usage is TRBV15 and J usage is TRBJ2-5; D unclear. The germline V and J ends were trimmed by 0 bases and 3 bases, with 11 bases remaining between them. This CDR3 comprises 15 residues. CDR1 and CDR2 (germline): LNHNV, YYDKDF (reference sequence).

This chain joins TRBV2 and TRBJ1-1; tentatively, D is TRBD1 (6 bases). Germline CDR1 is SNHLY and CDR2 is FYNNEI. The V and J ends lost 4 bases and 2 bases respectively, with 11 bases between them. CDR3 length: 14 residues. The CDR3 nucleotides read TGTGCCAGCAGTGGTGAGGGGGGCAACACTGAAGCTTTCTTT. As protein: CASSGEGGNTEAFF.

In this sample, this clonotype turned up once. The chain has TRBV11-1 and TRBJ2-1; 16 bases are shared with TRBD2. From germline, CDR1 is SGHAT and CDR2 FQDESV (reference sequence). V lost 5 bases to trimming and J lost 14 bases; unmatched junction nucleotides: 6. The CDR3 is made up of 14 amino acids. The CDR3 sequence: CASSPGLAGGIEFF. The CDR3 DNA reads TGTGCCAGCAGCCCGGGACTAGCGGGGGGGATAGAGTTCTTC.

CDR3 DNA: TGTGCCACCAGTCGGGGCGCGCTCTCGGGGAACGTAAATGAGCAGTTCTTC. This sequence encodes CATSRGALSGNVNEQFF. The chain uses TRBV24-1 and TRBJ2-1; D may be TRBD1 or TRBD2 (5 bases each). The CDR3 contains 17 residues. The germline V gene has CDR1 KGHDR and CDR2 SFDVKD. Between the trimmed V and J ends, which lost 6 bases and 7 bases, there was a span of 24 bases.

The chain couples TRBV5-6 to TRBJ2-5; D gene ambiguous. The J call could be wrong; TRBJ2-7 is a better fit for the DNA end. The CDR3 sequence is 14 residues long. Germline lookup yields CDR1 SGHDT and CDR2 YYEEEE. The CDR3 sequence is CASSVPSFPYEQYF. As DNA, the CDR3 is TGTGCCAGCAGCGTACCCAGCTTCCCCTACGAGCAGTACTTC.

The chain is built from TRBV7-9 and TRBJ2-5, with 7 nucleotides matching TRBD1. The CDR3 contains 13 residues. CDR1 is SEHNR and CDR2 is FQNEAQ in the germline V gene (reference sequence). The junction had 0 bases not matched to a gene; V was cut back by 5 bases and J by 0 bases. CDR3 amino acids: CASSGTDQETQYF. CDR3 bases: TGTGCCAGCAGCGGGACAGACCAAGAGACCCAGTACTTC.

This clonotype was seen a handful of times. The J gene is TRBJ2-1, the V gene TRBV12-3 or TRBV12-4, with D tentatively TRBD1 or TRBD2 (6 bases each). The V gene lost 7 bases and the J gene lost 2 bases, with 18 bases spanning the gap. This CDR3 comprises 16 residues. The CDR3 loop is CASNTRAGEAYNEQFF. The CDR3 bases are TGTGCCAGCAACACACGGGCAGGGGAGGCCTACAATGAGCAGTTCTTC.

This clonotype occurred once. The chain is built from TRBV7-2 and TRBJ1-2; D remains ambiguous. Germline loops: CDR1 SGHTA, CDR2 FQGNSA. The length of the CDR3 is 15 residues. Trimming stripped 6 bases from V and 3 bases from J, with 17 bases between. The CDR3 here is CASRRVGEGDYGYTF. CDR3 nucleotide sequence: TGTGCCAGCAGACGGGTCGGCGAGGGAGACTATGGCTACACCTTC.

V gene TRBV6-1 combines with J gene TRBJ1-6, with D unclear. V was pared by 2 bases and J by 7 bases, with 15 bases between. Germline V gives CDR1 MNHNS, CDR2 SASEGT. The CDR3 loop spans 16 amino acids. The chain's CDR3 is CASSEPPARQNSPLHF. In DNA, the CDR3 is TGTGCCAGCAGTGAACCACCTGCCCGTCAGAATTCACCCCTCCACTTT.

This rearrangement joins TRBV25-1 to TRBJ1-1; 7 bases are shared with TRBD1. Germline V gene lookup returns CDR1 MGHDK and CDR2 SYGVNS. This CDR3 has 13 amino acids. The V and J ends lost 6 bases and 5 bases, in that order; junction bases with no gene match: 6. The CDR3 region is CASRWQGGTEAFF. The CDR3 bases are TGTGCCAGCAGGTGGCAGGGGGGGACTGAAGCTTTCTTT.

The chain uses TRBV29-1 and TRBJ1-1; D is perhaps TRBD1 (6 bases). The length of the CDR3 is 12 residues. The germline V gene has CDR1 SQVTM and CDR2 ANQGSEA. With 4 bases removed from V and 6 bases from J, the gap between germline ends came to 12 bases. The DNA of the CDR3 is TGCAGCGTTGTCCAGGGGCGGGCTGAAGCTTTCTTT. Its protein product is CSVVQGRAEAFF.

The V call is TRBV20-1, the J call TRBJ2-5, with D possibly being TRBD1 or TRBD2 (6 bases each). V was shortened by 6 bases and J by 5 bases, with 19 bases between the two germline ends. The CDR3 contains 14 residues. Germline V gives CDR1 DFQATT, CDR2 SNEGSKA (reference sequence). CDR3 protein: CSASGGGPTETQYF. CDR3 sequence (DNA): TGCAGTGCGTCAGGAGGGGGTCCTACCGAGACCCAGTACTTC.

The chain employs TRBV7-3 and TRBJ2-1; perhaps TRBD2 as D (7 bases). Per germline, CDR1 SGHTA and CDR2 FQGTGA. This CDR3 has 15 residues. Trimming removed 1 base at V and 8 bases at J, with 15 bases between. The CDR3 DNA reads TGTGCCAGCAGCTTAAGCGGGGGCCAACAGGATGAGCAGTTCTTC. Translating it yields CASSLSGGQQDEQFF.

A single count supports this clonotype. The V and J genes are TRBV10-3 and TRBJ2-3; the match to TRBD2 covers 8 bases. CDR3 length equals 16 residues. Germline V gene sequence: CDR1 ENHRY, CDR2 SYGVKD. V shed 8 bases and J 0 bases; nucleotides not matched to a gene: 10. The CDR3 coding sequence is TGTGCCATCGGGGCCGAGCGGGGGATCAGCACAGATACGCAGTATTTT. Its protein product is CAIGAERGISTDTQYF.